Sequencing of this TCR beta chain was carried out in a study of cytomegalovirus exposure and HLA in healthy donors (dated by TCRdb to about 2017). Some background on the complete study: An earlier analysis of 587 of the donors reported about 280 Gb of sequence data and 90 million to 120 million unique TCR beta sequences obtained from around 180 million T cells. To predict cytomegalovirus infection status, the study brought together high-throughput TCR immunosequencing, statistical association of individual TCRs with disease status, and machine learning. Besides the first cohort of more than 650 subjects, a separate validation cohort made up of some 110 different subjects was used. The later analysis used no new phenotypic data to find candidate immune exposures, relying instead on TCR beta sequences and their occurrence across donors. The aim of the study was to test whether cataloging public T cell receptors could identify signatures of past pathogen exposure. Using immunosequencing, the study profiled T cell repertoires from roughly 650 subjects and related those repertoires to cytomegalovirus serostatus. All discovery cohort repertoires had been generated using a single sequencing platform. Across approximately 420 genotyped donors of the cohort, an average of approximately 220,000 unique TCR beta nucleotide sequences per donor were sequenced, and roughly 20% of those sequences were non-productive. The genetic ancestry cluster associated with self-reported Caucasian donors included over 65% of the roughly 410 genotyped donors. Roughly five DR-DQ haplotypes were treated as single units for association and clustering because of strong linkage in the cohort. Typing coverage differed by locus: A, B, C, DRB1 and DQB1 were typed in about 629-630 donors, DQA1 in 522, DPA1 in some 600, and DPB1 in 472. An earlier analysis of approximately 500 of the donors applied high-throughput TCR beta sequencing to assess whether each TCR beta V gene segment acted as functional or pseudogenic. To study patterns of TCR occurrence, a later analysis re-analyzed previously published TCR beta repertoires from around 660 donors and added high-resolution HLA genotyping. About 280 gigabases of sequencing data and approximately 92 million unique TCR sequences made up an early release that covered 500 to 700 HLA-typed donors. Alongside the repertoire data, information on donor age, sex, ethnicity and CMV serostatus was compiled. Both class I and class II loci were covered by HLA typing, at four-digit resolution. A later genetic analysis took genome-wide SNP genotypes for about 65% of the roughly 670 donors and used that subset as a discovery cohort.

The cohort consisted of 666 healthy bone marrow donors. All cohort members were sampled while nominally healthy, although unrecorded immune exposures were likely present. The donor was CMV seronegative and was included in the group of a few hundred seronegative cohort members. Every donor gave a peripheral blood sample, and the peripheral blood mononuclear cells from that sample were used for TCR beta sequencing. Genomic DNA extraction from the blood cell samples was performed with the Qiagen DNeasy Blood Extraction Kit. Libraries were built with the immunoSEQ multiplex PCR assay. For the multiplex PCR, a mixture combining 60 forward primers for TCR Vbeta segments and 13 reverse primers for TCR Jbeta segments was used. The CDR3 region of rearranged TCR beta genes was amplified from genomic DNA with a multiplex PCR assay. On the Illumina HiSeq System, the amplified TCR beta libraries were sequenced as 87-base-pair reads. In the source study's methods: A later analysis tallied approximately 87 million unique TCR beta chains across the 600 to 700 repertoires, and roughly 11 million of those chains were shared by two or more donors. To remove PCR and sequencing errors, raw reads were error-corrected and collapsed into unique sequences using a nearest-neighbor algorithm that merged closely related sequences. To assign V, D and J gene segments, CDR3 sequences were aligned to IMGT reference sequences. For a sequence to be retained, a match of at least six nucleotides was required to both a V gene segment and a J gene segment. A rearrangement counted as productive if the CDR3 had no stop codons and remained in frame with V and J, and every other rearrangement counted as non-productive. Following IMGT convention, CDR3 was defined as the stretch from the second conserved V-encoded cysteine to the conserved J-encoded phenylalanine. Sequences without an unambiguous match to a single V gene segment were excluded from the earlier analysis of over 500 of the donors. An earlier analysis of 550 to 650 of the donors classified V segments as functional when productive rearrangements were above 56.7% and as segregating when the standard deviation between donors was above 5%. A statistical classification framework was built for diagnosing cytomegalovirus status from the catalog of TCR beta chain sequences. V and J gene assignment, in a later analysis, came from comparing TCR nucleotide sequences with IMGT/GENE-DB human TR gene sequences. Using the TCRdist pipeline, a later analysis assigned CDR3 sequences along with most-parsimonious VDJ recombination scenarios. A later analysis defined each TCR beta chain by its CDR3 amino acid sequence plus V-gene family, and excluded reads lacking a unique V-gene family. In a later analysis, 450 to 600 highly shared, low-generation-probability nucleotide sequences were removed to address suspected cross-contamination and a sequencing artifact. For each public chain, a later analysis derived a clonal expansion index from normalized ranks of inferred template counts within each repertoire. In a later analysis, generation probabilities were computed using a VDJ recombination model fitted to out-of-frame rearrangements, and the results were checked against IGoR. In a later analysis, TCR-TCR, TCR-HLA and TCR-CMV co-occurrence was scored with hypergeometric tests, and a repertoire-size bias correction was applied to TCR pairs. A later analysis estimated false discovery rates by permuting HLA or CMV assignments 20 times. In a later analysis, co-occurring TCRs were grouped using DBSCAN, and TCRdist sequence similarity was added for clustering within HLA-allele-positive subsets. Repertoires with fewer than 30,000 or more than 120,000 public chains, plus five repertoires with anomalous nucleotide sharing, were excluded from co-occurrence clustering. The immuneACCESS repertoire file appears here via TCRdb, limited to in-frame rearrangements. These files lack a portion of the clones; in checked studies, under half of the deficit traces to unresolved V genes, and the cause of the others is not known. The V and J calls and clone size were taken over from that table, and D and trimming were inferred from the DNA. The sample yields about 160,000 clones; less than 85% were counted once. The ten biggest clones cover 4.3% of the sample.

Details on this clone: Its antigen remains unidentified. Base quality data are lacking; no much larger clone is found one base away.

The CDR3 starts with the cysteine, ends with the phenylalanine, and has 16 residues. Only CDR3 DNA is held: 48 bases, read in frame from base 1. V gives up 5 bases and J gives up 4 bases, and the segment between their germline ends measures 18 bases. The germline V gene (reference sequence) specifies LNHNV as CDR1 and YYDKDF as CDR2. Study-wide findings and limitations: Most TCR sequences were observed very rarely across donors, whereas some public TCRs were present in many individuals. For the cohort, immune exposure information was limited to CMV serostatus. According to the authors, the approach could potentially be generalized to other disease states and immunological phenotypes. A group of highly shared sequence variants was considered likely to be a technical artifact of the sequencing pipeline. A later analysis associated approximately 17,000 TCR beta sequences with specific HLA alleles at a false discovery rate of 0.05. Presence/absence analyses assumed roughly uniform sequencing depth across donors, an assumption that may not hold. In a later analysis, HLA-associated TCR beta chains were found to be more clonally expanded and to have lower generation probabilities than equally common non-associated chains. A further reported finding was that TCR beta sequences accurately predicted the HLA-A and HLA-B alleles for most subjects in the first cohort. Cytomegalovirus status was reported to be diagnosed by the classifier with high specificity and sensitivity in both the original and validation cohorts. In a later analysis, several top co-occurrence clusters were reported to appear linked to parvovirus B19, influenza, CMV and Epstein-Barr virus. Because counts were too low, seventeen rarely observed V segments, including chromosome 9 orphons, were excluded from the earlier analysis of under 650 of the donors. In a later analysis, most CMV-associated TCR beta chains were found to appear HLA-restricted, with HLA associations seemingly driven largely by CMV exposure. Compared with the roughly 670-donor mean, donors in an Asian-associated ancestry cluster had fewer N-insertions in productive TCRs, according to a later genetic analysis. A few of the identified cytomegalovirus-associated TCR beta chains were confirmed in vitro to be specific for cytomegalovirus antigens. Assigning TCR associations to individual alleles was difficult when HLA alleles, especially DR and DQ, strongly co-occurred. Broadly in line with IMGT annotations, most TCR beta V segments showed up in productive rearrangements about 87% or about 30% of the time in an earlier analysis of 587 of the donors. Because the 87-base-pair reads could not distinguish some IMGT-functional V segments, including TRBV6-2 and TRBV6-3, those segments were excluded. The cohort was sequenced for TCR beta chains only, and without alpha or paired-chain data the features that could be detected were limited. In a later analysis, the rate of TCR association differed among HLA loci, with DRB1 alleles having the most associated TCRs and HLA-C alleles having the fewest. HLA typing was unavailable for some donors at each locus, so association tests used only the typed subset. In the study, about 150 TCR beta chains were listed as associated with cytomegalovirus. An association between a missense DCLRE1C variant and V-gene and J-gene trimming of TCR beta chains was found in a later genetic analysis and replicated in an independent cohort. Correlated functional status among segregating V segments might be attributable to linkage disequilibrium, but an unknown experimental factor could not be ruled out.

This sequence was found in a man aged 40-49 years in good health and CMV-seronegative. In this chain, TRBV15 is recombined with TRBJ1-5, with TRBD1 perhaps the D gene, on 6 matching bases. Material: PBMCs. The DNA sequence reads TGTGCCACCAGCGGCCAACCCAGGGGAGTGAATCAGCCCCAGCATTTT. This codes for CATSGQPRGVNQPQHF.